The rows below give T cell receptor beta chains drawn from one sample of a study of blood T cells in healthy people across ages. Using its own MiXCR run on the 5' RACE reads, TCRdb lists one record per CDR3 protein. Among around 1.5 million distinct CDR3 sequences listed, roughly 59% were seen once. The sequencing sample was made of blood. Receptor source: a man aged 18 to 35 in good health. CDR3s include the opening cysteine and the closing phenylalanine or tryptophan. Fields, in order: CDR3 DNA, CDR3 protein, CDR3 length, clone size, D gene, J gene, V gene. The D gene is left open where the match is weak. Only part of the rows carry a size: once, few, many, or a class if the clone is expanded.

TGTGCCATCAGTGAGTATGTATCGTACAGGGGGAACTACGAGCAGTACTTC | CAISEYVSYRGNYEQYF | 17 | few | TRBD1 | TRBJ2-7 | TRBV10-3
TGTGCCAGCAGCTTAGACAGACCGAACACTGAAGCTTTCTTT | CASSLDRPNTEAFF | 14 | . | . | TRBJ1-1 | TRBV6-5
TGCAGCGTCGGGATCGGAGGTTCCACAGATACGCAGTATTTT | CSVGIGGSTDTQYF | 14 | . | . | TRBJ2-3 | TRBV29-1
TGCAGCGTTGATAGTCTAGCGGGAGTCGGCACAGATACGCAGTATTTT | CSVDSLAGVGTDTQYF | 16 | few | TRBD2 | TRBJ2-3 | TRBV29-1
TGTGCCTGGACTGGCAGGGCGGATTCACCCCTCCACTTT | CAWTGRADSPLHF | 13 | . | . | TRBJ1-6 | TRBV30
TGCAGTGCTAGGTTGGACAGGGAGTCAAGTGAGCAGTACTTC | CSARLDRESSEQYF | 14 | . | TRBD1 | TRBJ2-5 | TRBV20-1
TGTGCCAGCAGCCAAGGGCTTTCTTACGGGAATGAGCAGTTCTTC | CASSQGLSYGNEQFF | 15 | few | . | TRBJ2-1 | TRBV3-1
TGTGCCAGTAGTGGGGACAGGGCGAGCGAGCAGTACTTC | CASSGDRASEQYF | 13 | once | TRBD1 | TRBJ2-7 | TRBV19
TGCAGTATCGGGACACCCCGGAGGGAGACCCAGTACTTC | CSIGTPRRETQYF | 13 | . | . | TRBJ2-5 | TRBV20-1
TGCAGTGCTGTTCATGGGGGGACAGGGGACTACGAGCAGTACTTC | CSAVHGGTGDYEQYF | 15 | once | TRBD1 | TRBJ2-7 | TRBV20-1
TGCAGCGCGGGACTAGCGGGAGGCCTCACCGGGGAGCTGTTTTTT | CSAGLAGGLTGELFF | 15 | . | TRBD2 | TRBJ2-2 | TRBV29-1
TGTGCCAGCGGGTCCCCTTGGTATTCTAGTACAGATACGCAGTATTTT | CASGSPWYSSTDTQYF | 16 | . | . | TRBJ2-3 | TRBV12-3/TRBV12-4
TGTGCAAGCAGCGTAGGCAGGGCCAGCAATCAGCCCCAGCATTTT | CASSVGRASNQPQHF | 15 | once | . | TRBJ1-5 | TRBV3-1
TGTGCCAGCAGCCCCGCGCGGGATGAGCAGTTCTTC | CASSPARDEQFF | 12 | once | . | TRBJ2-1 | TRBV6-2/TRBV6-3
TGTGCCAGCAGCCAAGATTTGCAGGGGGGTTCCTACGAGCAGTACTTC | CASSQDLQGGSYEQYF | 16 | . | . | TRBJ2-7 | TRBV3-1
TGTGCCAGCAGCTTCTGGACTAGCGGGAGTGGGAATGAGCAGTTCTTC | CASSFWTSGSGNEQFF | 16 | . | TRBD2 | TRBJ2-1 | TRBV11-2